One sample yielded the 5 T cell receptor beta chains listed below, sequenced in a study of cytomegalovirus exposure and HLA in healthy donors. PCR was performed using 60 Vbeta and 13 Jbeta primers. Sequencing was performed with immunoSEQ multiplex PCR; in TCRdb, only in-frame clones are kept and a portion is missing. In the table there are about 130,000 clones, less than 85% of which are singletons. The sequenced sample was PBMCs. These receptors all stem from a man between 18 and 29 years old in good health and CMV-seropositive.

The rearrangement links TRBV7-3 to TRBJ2-7, with TRBD2 matching 9 bases. The V gene's germline CDR1 is SGHTA and CDR2 FQGTGA. The CDR3 extends over 16 amino acids. V was clipped by 4 bases and J by 1 base; unmatched bases: 8. The DNA of the CDR3 is TGTGCCAGCAGCTCCCTTCAAGCGGGGGGATCCTACGAGCAGTACTTC. It translates to CASSSLQAGGSYEQYF.

This clone was observed a handful of times. The CDR3 coding sequence is TGTGCCAGCATGCTACGGGAAGCTTTCTTT. Translated, it gives CASMLREAFF. The rearrangement joins TRBV6-1 to TRBJ1-1; D gene ambiguous. Germline loops: CDR1 MNHNS, CDR2 SASEGT. The CDR3 consists of 10 residues. V was pared by 7 bases and J by 8 bases, with 8 bases between.

The chain is built from TRBV11-3 and TRBJ2-7; the D is unclear. With 5 bases removed from V and 5 bases from J, the gap between germline ends came to 13 bases. The CDR3 length is 13 residues. Germline V gene data show CDR1 as SGHNT and CDR2 as YENEEA. CDR3 nucleotide sequence: TGTGCCAGCAGCCCCCGTGAGTCCAACGAGCAGTACTTC. Translation gives CASSPRESNEQYF.

This chain connects TRBV30 to TRBJ2-5; no reliable D call. The V end lost 7 bases, the J end lost 2 bases, and 23 bases lay between the germline ends. Germline loops: CDR1 GTSNPN, CDR2 SVGIG (reference sequence). CDR3 size: 16 residues. The CDR3 here is CASFEPRRGEQETQYF. DNA of the CDR3: TGTGCCTCTTTCGAACCTAGGAGAGGAGAGCAAGAGACCCAGTACTTC.

Only one count was recorded for this clone. This rearrangement joins TRBV13 to TRBJ1-3; TRBD1 might be the D (5 bases). V lost 4 bases, J lost 6 bases, and 13 bases lay in between. The CDR3 runs 14 residues. Looked up from germline, CDR1 is PRHDT and CDR2 is FYEKMQ (reference sequence). The CDR3 here is CASSWGDGKNTIYF. In DNA, the CDR3 is TGTGCCAGCAGCTGGGGGGACGGTAAAAACACCATATATTTT.